This T cell receptor beta chain derives from a study of blood T cell repertoires in COVID-19. Turning to the study itself: Material from acute and convalescent COVID-19 was sourced from the United States, Italy and Spain. Sources were T cells, B-cell-depleted T cells, or PBMCs; the material itself was cDNA or gDNA.

Per the original methods: Reference gene primer amplification gave nucleated cell count estimates. Libraries were prepared by immunoSEQ multiplex PCR; TCRdb keeps only in-frame clonotypes and omits some of them. V, J and clone size are taken as reported in that table, and D and trimming were inferred from the DNA itself. The sample has tens of thousands of clones, 90% to 95% seen once. Germline CDR1 GTSNPN, CDR2 SVGIG (reference sequence). Trimming left V 2 bases short and J 2 bases short, with 10 bases between. This CDR3 contains 15 residues. V usage is TRBV30 and J usage is TRBJ1-6; D perhaps matches TRBD1 (5 bases). The receptor was isolated from a human donor in a cohort sampled during active COVID-19. Sequencing was performed on peripheral blood. CDR3 in DNA: TGTGCCTGGAGTTGGCAGACAGCCTATAATTCACCCCTCCACTTT. Residues: CAWSWQTAYNSPLHF.